One T cell receptor beta chain is described in this entry. The antigen it binds to is not known. Nothing much larger sits one base from this clone, and base qualities are not available. Per the germline V gene, MDHEN is the CDR1 and SYDVKM is the CDR2. V and J lose 5 bases and 6 bases, and a span of 11 bases separates them. The CDR3 numbers 12 residues from cysteine through phenylalanine. Left in the record is the CDR3 DNA by itself, 36 bases read in frame from the first base. This specimen comes from a study of T cells in Graves' hyperthyroidism and ophthalmopathy (dated by TCRdb to about 2019). In terms of the full investigation: Peripheral blood was sampled at the time of initial diagnosis, prior to any treatment. A discovery cohort of roughly 100 patients, approximately 44 with Graves' ophthalmopathy and roughly 59 with stable Graves' hyperthyroidism, was used to find distinguishing TCR V-J signatures. Whether ophthalmopathy could be predicted prospectively was tested in an independent validation cohort made up of 18 hyperthyroidism patients plus 17 patients who later progressed to ophthalmopathy. The 100 discovery patients were divided at random into training and test sets in a 7:3 ratio. Thyroid tissue and blood T-cell repertoires from roughly 6 Graves' hyperthyroidism patients were also compared in the study. Once sampling was done, hyperthyroidism patients were given methimazole at a starting dose of 30 mg daily, whereas ophthalmopathy patients were given high-dose intravenous methylprednisolone. TCR Vbeta CDR3 sequencing of 135 peripheral blood samples (over 40 ophthalmopathy, roughly 72 hyperthyroidism and 17 progressor patients) is reported in the paper.

What the work shows at the level of the full study, not this receptor alone: During validation, the model predicted progression to ophthalmopathy a median of around 6 months ahead of onset, with around 70% sensitivity and 72% to 80% specificity. Most expanded thyroid clonotypes (frequency above 0.001) were also found in blood, which suggests that blood repertoires may mirror thyroid immune responses. No statistical method was used to fix the sample size in advance, and group allocation was not hidden from the investigators. Ophthalmopathy was separated from stable hyperthyroidism by a 13 V-J signature model, with 85% to 90% sensitivity and just over 81% specificity obtained in cross-validation and 80%/75% obtained in testing.

A patient counted as having stable Graves' hyperthyroidism if no progression to ophthalmopathy occurred over 18 months of follow-up. Hyperthyroidism patients were newly diagnosed, had a disease duration of under 2 months, and were aged 18 to 65 years. Patients with uncontrolled infections, other autoimmune diseases, pregnancy or lactation were excluded. Diagnoses relied on clinical symptoms, serum thyroxine and TRAb, thyroid ultrasound and orbital computed tomography. Ficoll-Paque density gradient centrifugation was used to isolate PBMCs from about 10 ml of fresh peripheral blood. Total RNA was extracted with Trizol reagent, and quality was checked on an Agilent 2100 Bioanalyzer. TCR beta CDR3 regions were amplified from RNA transcripts. The TCR CDR3 was subjected to a first round of RT-PCR using the HTBI primer set and the Qiagen OneStep RT-PCR kit. A second multiplex PCR round built the libraries, followed by size selection and purification. Paired-end sequencing of the libraries was performed with 100 bp reads on an Illumina HiSeq2000. On the authors' methods: SOAPnuke was used to process the raw data, with reads discarded if the reads contained adapters or uncalled bases, had a mean Phred below 15, or lacked an exact constant-primer or identifier match. High-quality paired reads were merged with COPE v1.2.5, and unique nucleotide sequences were defined as clonotypes. Clonotypes were aligned to IMGT TRBV, TRBD and TRBJ reference segments using MiTCR v1.1. The analysis was restricted to V-J combinations with a frequency above 0.0001, which together covered approximately 99% of the repertoires. The TCS score was defined as F50 (clonal expansion) divided by E x V (chaos), with BLOSUM62-based TCRdist calculated between CDR3 peptides within each V-J. Welch's t-statistics and random forest reduced around 550 V-J features to 10 to 15, which were used in a naive Bayes classifier (R e1071). TCRdb redid the processing of the public reads, applying fastp at Q25 and MiXCR, and retained in-frame beta chains. Entries that share a CDR3 protein sequence are merged under the most common genes and DNA. TCRdb assigned the V and J calls; the authors' analysis was not used. The sample records more than 650,000 distinct CDR3 sequences, around 13% of which are singletons. Around 9.6% of the sample goes to the ten largest clones.

The origin of this receptor is a woman aged 18-30 years with Graves' hyperthyroidism. The chain couples TRBV28 to TRBJ2-7; TRBD2 might be the D gene, on 5 matching bases. Specimen: blood. The bases are TGTGCCAGCAGTGGGTCGGGGAGCGAGCAGTACTTC. This codes for CASSGSGSEQYF.